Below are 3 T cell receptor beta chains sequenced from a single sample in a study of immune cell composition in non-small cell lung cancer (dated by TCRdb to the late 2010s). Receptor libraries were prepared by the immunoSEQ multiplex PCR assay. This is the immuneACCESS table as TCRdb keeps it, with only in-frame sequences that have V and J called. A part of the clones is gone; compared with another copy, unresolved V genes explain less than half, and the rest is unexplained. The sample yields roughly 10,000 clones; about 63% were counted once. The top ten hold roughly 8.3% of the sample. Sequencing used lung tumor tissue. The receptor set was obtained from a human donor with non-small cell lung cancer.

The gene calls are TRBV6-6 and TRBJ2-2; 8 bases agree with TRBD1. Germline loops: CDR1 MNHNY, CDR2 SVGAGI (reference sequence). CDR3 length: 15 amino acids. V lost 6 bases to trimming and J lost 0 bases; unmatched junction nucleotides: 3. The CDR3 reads CASRSDRANTGELFF. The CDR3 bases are TGTGCCAGCAGATCGGACAGGGCGAACACCGGGGAGCTGTTTTTT.

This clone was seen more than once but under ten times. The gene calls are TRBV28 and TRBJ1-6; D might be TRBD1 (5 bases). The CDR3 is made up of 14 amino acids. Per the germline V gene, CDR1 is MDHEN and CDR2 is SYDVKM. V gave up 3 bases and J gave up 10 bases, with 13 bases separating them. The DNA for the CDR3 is TGTGCCAGCAGTTTTTCGGGGCGAAGGTCACCCCTCCACTTT. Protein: CASSFSGRRSPLHF. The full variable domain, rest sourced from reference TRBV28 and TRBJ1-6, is DVKVTQSSRYLVKRTGEKVFLECVQDMDHENMFWYRQDPGLGLRLIYFSYDVKMKEKGDIPEGYSVSREKKERFSLILESASTNQTSMYLCASSFSGRRSPLHFGNGTRLTVT.

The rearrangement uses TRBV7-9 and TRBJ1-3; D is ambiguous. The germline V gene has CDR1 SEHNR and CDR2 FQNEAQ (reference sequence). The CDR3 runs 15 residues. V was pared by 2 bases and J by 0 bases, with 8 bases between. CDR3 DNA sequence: TGTGCCAGCAGCTTAAGCTGGAGCTCTGGAAACACCATATATTTT. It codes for CASSLSWSSGNTIYF.